This entry lists 11 T cell receptor beta chains sequenced from one sample in a study of molecular identifiers for immune sequencing clone quantification. TCRdb independently ran MiXCR on the PCR reads; one entry per CDR3 protein. The sample shows approximately 550,000 distinct CDR3 sequences, roughly 24% of them seen only once. The sequenced material came from naive CD8+ T cells from blood, with Jurkat cell RNA spiked in. The subset here: FACS-sorted CD8+CD4-CCR7+CD45RA+ naive T cells. These receptors were collected from a human donor in good health. Some libraries in this study had Jurkat cell RNA spiked in.

The chain is built from TRBV6-2 or TRBV6-3 and TRBJ2-7; D not certain. V lost 2 bases and J lost 4, with 9 bases in between. The CDR3 contains 13 residues. Germline V CDR1 and CDR2: MNHEY, SVGEGT. The CDR3 is CASSYDQLYEQYF. As DNA, the CDR3 is TGTGCCAGCAGTTACGATCAGCTTTACGAGCAGTACTTC.

The sample holds a few counts of this clonotype. This chain uses TRBV10-3 with TRBJ1-2, with 8 nucleotides matching TRBD1. This CDR3 is built from 14 residues. Germline loops: CDR1 ENHRY, CDR2 SYGVKD. V lost 4 bases to trimming and J lost 2 bases; unmatched junction nucleotides: 3. The CDR3 reads CAISVNRGNYGYTF. CDR3 in DNA: TGTGCCATCAGTGTTAACAGGGGGAACTATGGCTACACCTTC.

This chain links TRBV4-1 with TRBJ2-1; no clear D. V gave up 0 bases and J gave up 0 bases, with 12 bases separating them. The CDR3 totals 17 residues. Per the germline V gene, CDR1 is MGHRA and CDR2 is YSYEKL. CDR3 protein: CASSQEMSESSYNEQFF. In DNA, the CDR3 is TGCGCCAGCAGCCAAGAAATGTCAGAGAGCTCCTACAATGAGCAGTTCTTC.

The chain is built from TRBV5-6 and TRBJ2-7; tentative D call: TRBD2 (6 bases). The germline V and J ends were trimmed by 0 bases and 2 bases, with 9 bases remaining between them. There are 14 residues in the CDR3. The V gene's germline CDR1 is SGHDT and CDR2 YYEEEE. In DNA form, the CDR3 reads TGTGCCAGCAGCTTGGGACTAGTCCCCTACGAGCAGTACTTC. It translates to CASSLGLVPYEQYF.

This clonotype has ten or more counts. The chain uses TRBV4-3 and TRBJ1-5, with 7 bases identical to TRBD1. This CDR3 region has 16 residues. V lost 0 bases, J lost 0 bases, and 2 bases stayed unmatched. The germline CDR1 and CDR2 sequences are LGHNA and YSLEER. The CDR3 DNA reads as TGCGCCAGCAGCCAAGATCACAGGGGTAGCAATCAGCCCCAGCATTTT. It translates to CASSQDHRGSNQPQHF.

Many counts were recorded for this clonotype. The rearrangement joins TRBV27 to TRBJ2-7; D may be TRBD1 or TRBD2 (5 bases each). V shed 4 bases and J shed 2 bases, with 9 bases lying between them. CDR3 length: 13 residues. The V gene's germline CDR1 is MNHEY and CDR2 SMNVEV (reference sequence). The CDR3 DNA is TGTGCCAGCAGTTACGGGGCAGCCTACGAGCAGTACTTC. The encoded protein is CASSYGAAYEQYF.

On this clonotype itself: Since a much larger clone is just one base distant, this may be a read error. The gene calls are TRBV15 and TRBJ2-5; D could derive from TRBD1 or TRBD2 (6 bases each). Germline CDR1 LNHNV, CDR2 YYDKDF (reference sequence). This CDR3 is 15 amino acids long. CDR3 nucleotides: TGTACCACCAGCAGCGTACAGGGAGGAGATGAGACCCAGTACTTC. It translates to CTTSSVQGGDETQYF.

The chain joins TRBV27 to TRBJ2-7; the D call may be TRBD1 or TRBD2 (5 bases each). Trimming stripped 10 bases from V and 5 bases from J, with 15 bases between. The CDR3 has 12 amino acids. The germline CDR1 and CDR2 sequences are MNHEY and SMNVEV (reference sequence). CDR3: CATSRGAHEQYF. DNA for the CDR3: TGTGCCACCTCTCGAGGGGCCCACGAGCAGTACTTC.

This clonotype was counted only a few times. The CDR3 region has the DNA TGTGCCACCAGTGACATCAACAGGGGAGGCGACGAGCAGTACTTC. It yields the protein CATSDINRGGDEQYF. V is TRBV24-1 and J is TRBJ2-7; TRBD1 might be the D (7 bases). V dropped 4 bases and J dropped 5 bases, with 17 bases sitting between them. Germline loops: CDR1 KGHDR, CDR2 SFDVKD. The length of the CDR3 is 15 residues.

On this clonotype: A single base separates this from a much larger clone, so it may be a read error. This sequence joins TRBV6-5 and TRBJ2-1; D gene ambiguous. Per the germline V gene, CDR1 is MNHEY and CDR2 is SVGAGI. The CDR3 consists of 13 residues. In DNA, the CDR3 is TGTGCCAGCAGTTCCCTGGTCTACATTGAGCAGTTCTTC. Residues: CASSSLVYIEQFF.

V gene TRBV14 combines with J gene TRBJ2-3; 7 bases fit TRBD2. In germline, CDR1 is SGHDN, CDR2 FVKESK. V gave up 4 bases and J gave up 4 bases; unmatched junction bases: 17. The CDR3 length is 18 residues. The CDR3 bases are TGTGCCAGCAGCCTCCTTCCGACTAGCTTCAGGCTCGCAGATACGCAGTATTTT. It translates to CASSLLPTSFRLADTQYF.